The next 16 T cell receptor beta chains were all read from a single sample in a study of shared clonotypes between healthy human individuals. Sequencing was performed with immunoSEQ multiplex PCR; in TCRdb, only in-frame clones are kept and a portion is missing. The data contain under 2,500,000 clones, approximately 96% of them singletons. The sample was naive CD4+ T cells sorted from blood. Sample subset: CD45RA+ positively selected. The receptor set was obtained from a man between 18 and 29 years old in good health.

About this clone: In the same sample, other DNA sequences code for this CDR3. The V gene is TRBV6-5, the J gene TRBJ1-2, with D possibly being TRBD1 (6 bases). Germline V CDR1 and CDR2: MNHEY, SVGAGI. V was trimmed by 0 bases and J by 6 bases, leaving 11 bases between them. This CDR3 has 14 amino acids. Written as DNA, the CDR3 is TGTGCCAGCAGTTACTCTGCGGGGGGCGATGGCTACACCTTC. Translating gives CASSYSAGGDGYTF.

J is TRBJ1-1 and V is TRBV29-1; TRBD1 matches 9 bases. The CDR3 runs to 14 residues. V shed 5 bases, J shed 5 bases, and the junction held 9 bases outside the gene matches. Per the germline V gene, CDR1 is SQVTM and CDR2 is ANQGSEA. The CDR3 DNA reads TGCAGCGTTACAGGGGGCCAAGGGGGGACTGAAGCTTTCTTT. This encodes CSVTGGQGGTEAFF.

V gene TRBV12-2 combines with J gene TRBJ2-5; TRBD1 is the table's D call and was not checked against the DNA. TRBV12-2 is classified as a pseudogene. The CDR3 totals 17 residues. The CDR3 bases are TGTGCAAGTCGCTTATCCAGACAGGACAGGGTCCAAGAGACCCAGTACTTC. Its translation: CASRLSRQDRVQETQYF.

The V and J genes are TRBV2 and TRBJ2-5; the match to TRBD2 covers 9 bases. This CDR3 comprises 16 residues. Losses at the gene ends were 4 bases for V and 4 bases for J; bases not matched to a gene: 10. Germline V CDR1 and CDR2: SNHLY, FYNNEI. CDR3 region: CASSGISGSVRETQYF. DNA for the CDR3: TGTGCCAGCAGTGGAATTAGCGGGAGTGTAAGAGAGACCCAGTACTTC.

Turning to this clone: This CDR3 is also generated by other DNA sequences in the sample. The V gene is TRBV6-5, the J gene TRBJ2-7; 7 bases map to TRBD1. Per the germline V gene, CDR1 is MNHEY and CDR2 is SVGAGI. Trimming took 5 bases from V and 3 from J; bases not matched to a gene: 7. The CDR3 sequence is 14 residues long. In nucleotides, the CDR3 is TGTGCCAGCAGTCCCTACAGGGGAAACTACGAGCAGTACTTC. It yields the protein CASSPYRGNYEQYF.

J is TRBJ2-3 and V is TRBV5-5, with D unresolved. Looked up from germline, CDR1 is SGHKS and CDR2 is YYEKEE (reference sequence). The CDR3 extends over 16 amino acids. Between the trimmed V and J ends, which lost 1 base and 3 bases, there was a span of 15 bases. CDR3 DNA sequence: TGTGCCAGCAGCTTGAGCCCCCCCCCACAGACAGATACGCAGTATTTT. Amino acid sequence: CASSLSPPPQTDTQYF.

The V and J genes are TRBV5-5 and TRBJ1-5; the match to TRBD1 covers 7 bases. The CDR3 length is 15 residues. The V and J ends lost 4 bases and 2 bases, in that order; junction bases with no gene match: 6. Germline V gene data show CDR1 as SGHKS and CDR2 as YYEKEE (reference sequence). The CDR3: CASSPQGVGNQPQHF. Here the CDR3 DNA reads TGTGCCAGCAGCCCCCAGGGGGTTGGCAATCAGCCCCAGCATTTT. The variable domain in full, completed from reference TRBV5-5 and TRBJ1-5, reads DAGVTQSPTHLIKTRGQQVTLRCSPISGHKSVSWYQQVLGQGPQFIFQYYEKEERGRGNFPDRFSARQFPNYSSELNVNALLLGDSALYLCASSPQGVGNQPQHFGDGTRLSIL.

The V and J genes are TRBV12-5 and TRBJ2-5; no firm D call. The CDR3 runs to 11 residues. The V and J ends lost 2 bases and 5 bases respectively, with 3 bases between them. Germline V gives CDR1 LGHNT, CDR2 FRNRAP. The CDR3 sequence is CASGLSETQYF. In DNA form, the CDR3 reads TGTGCTAGTGGTTTGTCGGAGACCCAGTACTTC.

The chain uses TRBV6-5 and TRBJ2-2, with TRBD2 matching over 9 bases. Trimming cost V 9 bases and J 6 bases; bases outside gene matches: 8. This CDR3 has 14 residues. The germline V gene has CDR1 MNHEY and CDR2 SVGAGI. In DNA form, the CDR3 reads TGTGCCAGGTGCCTAGCGGGGAAGGCCGGGGAGCTGTTTTTT. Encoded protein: CARCLAGKAGELFF.

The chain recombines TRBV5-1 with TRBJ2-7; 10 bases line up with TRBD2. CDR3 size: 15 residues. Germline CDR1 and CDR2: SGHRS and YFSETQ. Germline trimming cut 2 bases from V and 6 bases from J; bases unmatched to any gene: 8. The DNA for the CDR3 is TGCGCCAGCAGCTTTCTAGCGGGAGTGTCGGGCGAGCAGTACTTC. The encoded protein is CASSFLAGVSGEQYF.

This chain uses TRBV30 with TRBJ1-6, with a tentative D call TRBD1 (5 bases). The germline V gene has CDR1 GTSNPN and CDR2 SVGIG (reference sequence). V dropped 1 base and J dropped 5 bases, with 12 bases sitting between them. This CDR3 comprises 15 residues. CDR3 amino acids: CAWSEGGRDNSPLHF. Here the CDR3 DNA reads TGTGCCTGGAGTGAAGGCGGCAGGGATAATTCACCCCTCCACTTT.

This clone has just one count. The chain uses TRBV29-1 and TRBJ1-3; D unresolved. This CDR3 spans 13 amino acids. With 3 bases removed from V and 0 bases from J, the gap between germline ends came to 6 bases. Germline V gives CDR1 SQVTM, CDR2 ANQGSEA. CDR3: CSVDLGSGNTIYF. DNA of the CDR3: TGCAGCGTTGATTTGGGCTCTGGAAACACCATATATTTT.

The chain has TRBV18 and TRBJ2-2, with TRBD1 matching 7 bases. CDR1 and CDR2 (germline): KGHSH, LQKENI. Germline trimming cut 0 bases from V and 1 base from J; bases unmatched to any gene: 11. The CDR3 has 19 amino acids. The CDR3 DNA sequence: TGTGCCAGCTCACCACCTCCGGACGAGGGACAGAAGAACACCGGGGAGCTGTTTTTT. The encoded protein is CASSPPPDEGQKNTGELFF. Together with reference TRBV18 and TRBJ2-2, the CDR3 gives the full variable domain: NAGVMQNPRHLVRRRGQEARLRCSPMKGHSHVYWYRQLPEEGLKFMVYLQKENIIDESGMPKERFSAEFPKEGPSILRIQQVVRGDSAAYFCASSPPPDEGQKNTGELFFGEGSRLTVL.

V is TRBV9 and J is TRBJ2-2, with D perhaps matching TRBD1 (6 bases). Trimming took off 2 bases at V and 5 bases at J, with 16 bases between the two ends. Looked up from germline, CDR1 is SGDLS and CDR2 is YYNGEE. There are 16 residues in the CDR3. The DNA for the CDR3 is TGTGCCAGCAGCGTTAAAACAGGGCGTGAGACCGGGGAGCTGTTTTTT. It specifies CASSVKTGRETGELFF. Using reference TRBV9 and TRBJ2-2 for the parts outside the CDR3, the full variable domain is DSGVTQTPKHLITATGQRVTLRCSPRSGDLSVYWYQQSLDQGLQFLIQYYNGEERAKGNILERFSAQQFPDLHSELNLSSLELGDSALYFCASSVKTGRETGELFFGEGSRLTVL.

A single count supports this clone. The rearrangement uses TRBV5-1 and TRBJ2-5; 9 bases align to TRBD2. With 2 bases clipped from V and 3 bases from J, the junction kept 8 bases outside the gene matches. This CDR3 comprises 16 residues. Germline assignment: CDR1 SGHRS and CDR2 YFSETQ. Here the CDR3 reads CASSLTGTSTKETQYF. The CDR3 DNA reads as TGCGCCAGCAGCTTAACCGGGACTAGCACGAAAGAGACCCAGTACTTC.

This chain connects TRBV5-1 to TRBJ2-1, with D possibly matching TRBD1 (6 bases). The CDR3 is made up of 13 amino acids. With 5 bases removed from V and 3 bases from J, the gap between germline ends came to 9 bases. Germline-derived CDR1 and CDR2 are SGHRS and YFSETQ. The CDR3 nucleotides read TGCGCCAGCAGGCAGGACAGCTACAATGAGCAGTTCTTC. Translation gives CASRQDSYNEQFF.